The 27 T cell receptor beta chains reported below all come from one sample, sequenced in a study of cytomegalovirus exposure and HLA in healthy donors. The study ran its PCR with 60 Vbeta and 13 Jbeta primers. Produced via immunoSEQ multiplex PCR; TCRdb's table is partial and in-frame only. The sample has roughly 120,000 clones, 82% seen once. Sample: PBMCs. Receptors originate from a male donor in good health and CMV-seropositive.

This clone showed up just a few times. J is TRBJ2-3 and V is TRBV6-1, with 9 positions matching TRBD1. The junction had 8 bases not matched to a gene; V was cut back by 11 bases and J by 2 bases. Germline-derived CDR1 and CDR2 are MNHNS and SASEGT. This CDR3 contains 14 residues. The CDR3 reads CALTGGDITDTQYF. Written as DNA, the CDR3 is TGTGCCCTCACAGGGGGCGATATCACAGATACGCAGTATTTT.

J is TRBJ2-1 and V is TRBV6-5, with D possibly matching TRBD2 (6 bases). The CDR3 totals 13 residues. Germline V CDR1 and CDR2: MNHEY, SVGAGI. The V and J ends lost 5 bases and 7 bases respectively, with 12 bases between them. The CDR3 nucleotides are TGTGCCAGCAGTACCGGGGGACGGAATGAGCAGTTCTTC. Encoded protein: CASSTGGRNEQFF.

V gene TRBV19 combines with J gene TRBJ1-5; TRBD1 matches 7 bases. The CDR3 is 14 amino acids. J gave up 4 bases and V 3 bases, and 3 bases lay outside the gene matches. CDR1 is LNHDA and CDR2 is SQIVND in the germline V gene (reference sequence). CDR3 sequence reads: CASSMVQGNQPQHF. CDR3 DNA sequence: TGTGCCAGTAGTATGGTACAGGGGAATCAGCCCCAGCATTTT.

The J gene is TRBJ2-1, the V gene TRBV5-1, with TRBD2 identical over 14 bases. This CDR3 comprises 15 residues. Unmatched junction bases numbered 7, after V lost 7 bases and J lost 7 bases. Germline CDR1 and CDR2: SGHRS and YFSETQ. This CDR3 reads CASQGLAGANNEQFF. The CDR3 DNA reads TGCGCCAGCCAGGGACTAGCGGGAGCTAATAATGAGCAGTTCTTC.

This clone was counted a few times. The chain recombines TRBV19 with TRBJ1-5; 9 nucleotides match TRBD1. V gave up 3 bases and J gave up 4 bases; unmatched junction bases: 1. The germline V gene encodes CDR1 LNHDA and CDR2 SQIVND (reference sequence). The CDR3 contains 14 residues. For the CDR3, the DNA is TGTGCCAGTAGTATGGGGACAGGGAATCAGCCCCAGCATTTT. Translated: CASSMGTGNQPQHF.

The CDR3 DNA follows: TGTGCCAGCAGCTACGCAGTCGGAGGGGAAGCTTTCTTT. Translating gives CASSYAVGGEAFF. The chain joins TRBV7-3 to TRBJ1-1; no clear D gene. This CDR3 region has 13 residues. CDR1 is SGHTA, CDR2 FQGTGA, per germline. V was shortened by 4 bases and J by 8 bases, with 14 bases between the two germline ends.

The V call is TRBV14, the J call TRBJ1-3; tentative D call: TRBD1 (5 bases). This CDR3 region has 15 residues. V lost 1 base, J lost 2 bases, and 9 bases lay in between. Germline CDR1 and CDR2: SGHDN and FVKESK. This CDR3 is CASSQVGGAGNTIYF. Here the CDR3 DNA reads TGTGCCAGCAGCCAAGTCGGGGGAGCTGGAAACACCATATATTTT.

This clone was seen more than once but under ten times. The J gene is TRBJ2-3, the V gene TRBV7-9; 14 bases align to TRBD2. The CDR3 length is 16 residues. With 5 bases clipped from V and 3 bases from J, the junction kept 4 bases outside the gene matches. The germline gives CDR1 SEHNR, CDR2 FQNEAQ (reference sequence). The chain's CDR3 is CASSLGTSGGTDTQYF. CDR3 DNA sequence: TGTGCCAGCAGCCTAGGGACTAGCGGGGGTACAGATACGCAGTATTTT.

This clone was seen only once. As DNA, the CDR3 is TGTGCCTCTACTCTGGGGGGAGGCTACGAGCAGTACTTC. This translates into CASTLGGGYEQYF. This rearrangement joins TRBV30 to TRBJ2-7, with D perhaps matching TRBD2 (6 bases). The CDR3 covers 13 residues. V was pared by 7 bases and J by 3 bases, with 16 bases between. The germline CDR1 and CDR2 sequences are GTSNPN and SVGIG (reference sequence).

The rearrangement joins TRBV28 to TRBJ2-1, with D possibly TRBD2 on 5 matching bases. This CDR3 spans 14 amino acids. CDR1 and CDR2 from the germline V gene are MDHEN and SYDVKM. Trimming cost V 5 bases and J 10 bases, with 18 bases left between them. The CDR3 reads CASSGDGKSPEQFF. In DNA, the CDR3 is TGTGCCAGCAGTGGCGACGGGAAATCACCCGAGCAGTTCTTC.

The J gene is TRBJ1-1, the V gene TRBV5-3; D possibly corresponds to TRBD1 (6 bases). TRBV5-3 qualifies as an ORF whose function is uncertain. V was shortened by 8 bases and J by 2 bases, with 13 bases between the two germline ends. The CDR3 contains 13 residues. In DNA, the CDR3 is TGTGCCAGCCTACAGGGTTACAACACTGAAGCTTTCTTT. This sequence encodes CASLQGYNTEAFF.

CDR3 sequence (DNA): TGTGCCAGCAGTGTTACAGGGGGAGGCTACGAGCAGTACTTC. This encodes CASSVTGGGYEQYF. The chain carries TRBV9 and TRBJ2-7, with 8 nucleotides matching TRBD1. Germline V gene lookup returns CDR1 SGDLS and CDR2 YYNGEE. The CDR3 is made up of 14 amino acids. Unmatched junction bases numbered 7, after V lost 5 bases and J lost 3 bases.

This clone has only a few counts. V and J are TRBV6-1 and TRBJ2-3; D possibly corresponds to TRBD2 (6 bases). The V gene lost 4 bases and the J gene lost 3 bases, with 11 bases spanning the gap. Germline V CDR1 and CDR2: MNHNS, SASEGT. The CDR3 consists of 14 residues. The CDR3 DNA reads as TGTGCCAGCAGTGTCAGAAGCGGGACAGATACGCAGTATTTT. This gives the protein CASSVRSGTDTQYF.

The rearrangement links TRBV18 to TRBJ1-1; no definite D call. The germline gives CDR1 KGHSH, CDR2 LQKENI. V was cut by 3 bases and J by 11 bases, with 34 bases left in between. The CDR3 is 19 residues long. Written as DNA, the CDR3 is TGTGCCAGCTCACCTACCATCCCGGGAAAGGGTTCAATCTCCATGAGGGCTTTCTTT. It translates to CASSPTIPGKGSISMRAFF.

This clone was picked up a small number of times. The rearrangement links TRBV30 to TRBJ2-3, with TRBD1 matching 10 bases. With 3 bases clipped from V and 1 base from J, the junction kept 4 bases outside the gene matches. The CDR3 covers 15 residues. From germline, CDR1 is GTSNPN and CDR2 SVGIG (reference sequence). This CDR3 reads CAWRRQGAGTDTQYF. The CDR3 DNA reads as TGTGCCTGGAGGAGACAGGGGGCCGGCACAGATACGCAGTATTTT.

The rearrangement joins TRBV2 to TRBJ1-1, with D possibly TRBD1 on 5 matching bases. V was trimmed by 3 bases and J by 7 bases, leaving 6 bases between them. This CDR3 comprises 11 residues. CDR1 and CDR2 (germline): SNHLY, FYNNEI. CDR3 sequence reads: CASSDQGEAFF. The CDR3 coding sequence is TGTGCCAGCAGTGACCAGGGTGAAGCTTTCTTT.

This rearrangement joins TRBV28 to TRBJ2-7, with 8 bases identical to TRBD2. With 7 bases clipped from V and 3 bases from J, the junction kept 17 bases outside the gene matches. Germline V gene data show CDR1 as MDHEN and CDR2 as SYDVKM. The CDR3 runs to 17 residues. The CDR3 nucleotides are TGTGCCAGCACGGGGGGGGCAGACCAAAACCCCATCTACGAGCAGTACTTC. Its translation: CASTGGADQNPIYEQYF.

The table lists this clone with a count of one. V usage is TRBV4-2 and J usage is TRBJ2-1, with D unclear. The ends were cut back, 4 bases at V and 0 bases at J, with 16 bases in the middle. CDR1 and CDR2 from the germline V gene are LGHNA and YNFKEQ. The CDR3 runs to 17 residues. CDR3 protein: CASSRKSPENSYNEQFF. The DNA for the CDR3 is TGTGCCAGCAGCCGTAAGAGCCCCGAGAACTCCTACAATGAGCAGTTCTTC.

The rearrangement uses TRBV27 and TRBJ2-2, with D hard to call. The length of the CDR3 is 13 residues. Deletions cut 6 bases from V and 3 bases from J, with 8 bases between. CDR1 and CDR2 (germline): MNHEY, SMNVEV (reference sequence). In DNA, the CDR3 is TGTGCCAGCAGACTAAGGCACACCGGGGAGCTGTTTTTT. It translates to CASRLRHTGELFF.

The CDR3 DNA follows: TGTGCCAGCAGCTTGGGAGGTGTTAGCGGGAGGGCCCCCTACGAGCAGTACTTC. This sequence encodes CASSLGGVSGRAPYEQYF. The V call is TRBV7-9, the J call TRBJ2-7; 11 bases are shared with TRBD2. Losses at the gene ends were 3 bases for V and 2 bases for J; bases not matched to a gene: 12. The germline V gene encodes CDR1 SEHNR and CDR2 FQNEAQ (reference sequence). The CDR3 length is 18 residues.

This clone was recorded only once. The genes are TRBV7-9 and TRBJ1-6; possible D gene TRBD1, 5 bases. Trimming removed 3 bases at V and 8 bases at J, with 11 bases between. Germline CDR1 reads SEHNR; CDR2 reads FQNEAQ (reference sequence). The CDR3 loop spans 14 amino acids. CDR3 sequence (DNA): TGTGCCAGCAGCTTCGGGGGGAGGGATTCACCCCTCCACTTT. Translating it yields CASSFGGRDSPLHF.

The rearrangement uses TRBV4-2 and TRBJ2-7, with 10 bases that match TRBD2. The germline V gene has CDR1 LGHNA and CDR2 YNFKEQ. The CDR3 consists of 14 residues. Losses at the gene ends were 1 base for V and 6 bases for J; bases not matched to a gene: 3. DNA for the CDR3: TGTGCCAGCAGCCAAGCTCTAGCGGGAGCCGAGCAGTACTTC. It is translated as CASSQALAGAEQYF.

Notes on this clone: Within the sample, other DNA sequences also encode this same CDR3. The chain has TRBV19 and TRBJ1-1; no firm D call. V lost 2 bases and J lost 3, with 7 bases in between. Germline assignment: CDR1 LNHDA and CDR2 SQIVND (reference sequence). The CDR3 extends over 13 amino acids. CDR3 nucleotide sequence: TGTGCCAGTAGTATAACAGCGGACACTGAAGCTTTCTTT. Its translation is CASSITADTEAFF.

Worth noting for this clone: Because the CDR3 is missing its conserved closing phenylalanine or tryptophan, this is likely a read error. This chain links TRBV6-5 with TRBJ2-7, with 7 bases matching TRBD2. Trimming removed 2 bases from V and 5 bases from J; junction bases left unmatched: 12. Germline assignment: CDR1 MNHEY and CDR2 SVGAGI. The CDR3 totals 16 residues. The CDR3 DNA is TGTGCCAGCAGTTACCGGACTAGATGGTCTATTGACGAGCAGTACCTC. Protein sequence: CASSYRTRWSIDEQYL.

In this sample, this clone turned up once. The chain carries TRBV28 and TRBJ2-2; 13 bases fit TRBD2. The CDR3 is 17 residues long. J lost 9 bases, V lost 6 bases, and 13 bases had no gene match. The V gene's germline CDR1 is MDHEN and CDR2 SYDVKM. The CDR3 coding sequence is TGTGCCAGCAGGGGGACTAGCGGGACTCGATACCACCGGGAGCTGTTTTTT. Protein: CASRGTSGTRYHRELFF.

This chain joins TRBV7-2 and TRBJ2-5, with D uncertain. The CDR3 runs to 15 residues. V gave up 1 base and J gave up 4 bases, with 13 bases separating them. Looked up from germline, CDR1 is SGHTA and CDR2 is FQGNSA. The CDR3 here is CASSLGSVSGETQYF. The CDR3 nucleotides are TGTGCCAGCAGCTTAGGCTCTGTCTCGGGAGAGACCCAGTACTTC.

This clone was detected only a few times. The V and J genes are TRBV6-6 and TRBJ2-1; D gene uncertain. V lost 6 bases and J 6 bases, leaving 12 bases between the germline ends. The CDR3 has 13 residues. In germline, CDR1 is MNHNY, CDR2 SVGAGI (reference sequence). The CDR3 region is CASSQHPGNEQFF. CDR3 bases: TGTGCCAGCAGCCAACACCCAGGCAATGAGCAGTTCTTC.